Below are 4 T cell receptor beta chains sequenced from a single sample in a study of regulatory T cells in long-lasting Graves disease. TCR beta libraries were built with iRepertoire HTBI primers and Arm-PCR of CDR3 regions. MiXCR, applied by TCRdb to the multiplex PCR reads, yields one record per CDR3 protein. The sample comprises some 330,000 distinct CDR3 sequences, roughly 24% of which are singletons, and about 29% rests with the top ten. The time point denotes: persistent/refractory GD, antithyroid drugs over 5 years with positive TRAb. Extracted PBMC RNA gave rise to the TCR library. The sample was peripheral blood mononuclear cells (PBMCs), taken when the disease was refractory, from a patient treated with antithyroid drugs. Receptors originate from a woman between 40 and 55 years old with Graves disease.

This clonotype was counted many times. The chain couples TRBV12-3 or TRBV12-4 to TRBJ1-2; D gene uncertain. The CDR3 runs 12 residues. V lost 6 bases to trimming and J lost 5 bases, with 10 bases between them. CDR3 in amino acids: CASRKDLYGYTF. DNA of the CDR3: TGTGCCAGCAGGAAGGACCTATATGGCTACACCTTC.

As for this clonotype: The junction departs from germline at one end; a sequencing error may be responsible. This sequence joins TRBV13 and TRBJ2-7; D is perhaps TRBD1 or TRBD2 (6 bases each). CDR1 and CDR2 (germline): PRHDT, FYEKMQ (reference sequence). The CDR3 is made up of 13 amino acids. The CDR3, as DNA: TGTGTCAGCAGCCAGGGGATCGGGGGCGAGCAGTACTTC. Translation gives CVSSQGIGGEQYF.

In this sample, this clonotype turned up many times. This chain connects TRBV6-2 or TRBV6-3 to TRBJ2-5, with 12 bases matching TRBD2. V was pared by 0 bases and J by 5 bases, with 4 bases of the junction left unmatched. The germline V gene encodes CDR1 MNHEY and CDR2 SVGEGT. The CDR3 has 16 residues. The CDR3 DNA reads TGTGCCAGCAGTTACTCTGGGACTAGCGGGTCGGAGACCCAGTACTTC. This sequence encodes CASSYSGTSGSETQYF.

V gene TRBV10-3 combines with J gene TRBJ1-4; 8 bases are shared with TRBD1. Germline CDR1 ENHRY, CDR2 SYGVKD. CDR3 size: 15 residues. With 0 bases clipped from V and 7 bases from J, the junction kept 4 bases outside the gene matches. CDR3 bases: TGTGCCATCAGTGAGTCGGGAGACAGGGGTGAAAAACTGTTTTTT. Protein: CAISESGDRGEKLFF.